These 21 T cell receptor beta chains were all obtained from the same sample, sequenced in a study of T cells in Graves' hyperthyroidism and ophthalmopathy. The source material, RNA transcripts, was used to amplify TCR beta CDR3 regions. With the HTBI primer set, the TCR CDR3 went through a first round of RT-PCR. TCRdb re-analysed the multiplex PCR reads in MiXCR, keeping a single row per CDR3 protein. The sample includes some 400,000 distinct CDR3 sequences, about 20% of them seen just once. Specimen: blood. The receptors here all came from a woman aged 18-30 years with Graves' hyperthyroidism.

This clonotype was observed a handful of times. A much larger clone differs from this one at a single base, so this may be a read error. This chain uses TRBV11-2 with TRBJ2-7, with D uncertain. There are 17 residues in the CDR3. CDR1 is SGHAT, CDR2 FQNNGV, per germline. CDR3 bases: TGTGCCAGCAGCTCGTCGGGTGTTAGACCGAGCCTCTACGGGCAGTACTTC. It codes for CASSSSGVRPSLYGQYF.

This clonotype was seen at least ten times. The rearrangement links TRBV10-1 to TRBJ2-5; D is perhaps TRBD1 (5 bases). V lost 3 bases and J 5 bases, leaving 16 bases between the germline ends. The germline gives CDR1 WNHNN, CDR2 SYGVQD (reference sequence). The CDR3 has 15 amino acids. CDR3 bases: TGCGCCAGCAGTGATGATGTTGCAGGGATGGAGACCCAGTACTTC. This gives the protein CASSDDVAGMETQYF.

This clonotype has a count of ten or more. The gene calls are TRBV29-1 and TRBJ1-2; no reliable D call. V lost 5 bases to trimming and J lost 4 bases, with 8 bases between them. The CDR3 contains 11 residues. CDR1 is SQVTM, CDR2 ANQGSEA, per germline. This CDR3 reads CSVTPGYGYTF. In DNA, the CDR3 is TGCAGCGTTACGCCGGGCTATGGCTACACCTTC.

This clonotype was counted ten times or more. The chain couples TRBV2 to TRBJ2-2; D not resolved. The germline CDR1 and CDR2 sequences are SNHLY and FYNNEI. This CDR3 region has 12 residues. Trimming left V 2 bases short and J 8 bases short, with 6 bases between. This CDR3 reads CASSESRGELFF. As DNA, the CDR3 is TGTGCCAGCAGTGAATCCCGGGGGGAGCTGTTTTTT.

The table lists this clonotype with many counts. The V and J genes are TRBV12-3 or TRBV12-4 and TRBJ2-2; D is possibly TRBD2 (5 bases). Trimming stripped 6 bases from V and 5 bases from J, with 19 bases between. This CDR3 is built from 16 residues. The CDR3 DNA follows: TGTGCCAGCAGACACTCCCGATTGCCGGGGACCGGGGAGCTGTTTTTT. This encodes CASRHSRLPGTGELFF.

The chain carries TRBV5-1 and TRBJ1-6; 9 bases align to TRBD1. Germline trimming cut 2 bases from V and 8 bases from J; bases unmatched to any gene: 5. This CDR3 has 15 residues. The germline CDR1 and CDR2 sequences are SGHRS and YFSETQ. The CDR3 loop reads CASSFRQGVDSPLHF. In nucleotides, the CDR3 is TGCGCCAGCAGCTTTAGACAGGGGGTGGATTCACCCCTCCACTTT.

This clonotype was recorded many times. J is TRBJ1-2 and V is TRBV11-1; 10 bases match TRBD1. The germline V gene encodes CDR1 SGHAT and CDR2 FQDESV (reference sequence). This CDR3 has 16 amino acids. V trimming: 0 bases; J trimming: 4 bases; junction bases outside the gene matches: 5. The CDR3 is CASSLARGTGVYGYTF. In DNA, the CDR3 is TGTGCCAGCAGCTTAGCGCGAGGGACAGGGGTCTATGGCTACACCTTC.

This clonotype was observed many times. CDR3 sequence reads: CASSESVVEETQYF. CDR3 DNA sequence: TGTGCCAGCAGTGAGTCGGTGGTGGAAGAGACCCAGTACTTC. The genes are TRBV2 and TRBJ2-5; D uncertain. V lost 3 bases and J 3 bases, leaving 11 bases between the germline ends. CDR1 and CDR2 from the germline V gene are SNHLY and FYNNEI. The CDR3 sequence is 14 residues long.

This clonotype was picked up many times. The CDR3 bases are TGTGCCAGTAGTACGGCTCAAAAGCTTTATGGCTACACCTTC. Translated: CASSTAQKLYGYTF. The chain joins TRBV19 to TRBJ1-2; D unclear. V was pared by 4 bases and J by 5 bases, with 14 bases between. CDR1 and CDR2 (germline): LNHDA, SQIVND (reference sequence). The CDR3 contains 14 residues.

This clonotype has ten or more counts. The chain couples TRBV19 to TRBJ1-6, with D hard to call. The CDR3 runs to 15 residues. Trimming shortened V by 8 bases and J by 0 bases, and 11 bases separated the two germline ends. Per germline, CDR1 LNHDA and CDR2 SQIVND (reference sequence). The CDR3 reads CASGQASSYNSPLHF. The CDR3 coding sequence is TGTGCCAGTGGGCAGGCGAGCTCCTATAATTCACCCCTCCACTTT.

The sample holds one count of this clonotype. The junction departs from the called germline gene at one end, perhaps through a read error. The V gene is TRBV7-6, the J gene TRBJ1-1, with D possibly TRBD1 on 5 matching bases. CDR1 is SGHVS, CDR2 FNYEAQ, per germline. The CDR3 is 12 residues long. The DNA of the CDR3 is TGTGCCAGCAGCTTAGTTGGGACTGAAGCTTGCTTT. Its translation is CASSLVGTEACF.

This clonotype was seen many times. V is TRBV28 and J is TRBJ1-5; D is uncertain. Germline CDR1 MDHEN, CDR2 SYDVKM. This CDR3 spans 14 amino acids. The germline V and J ends were trimmed by 5 bases and 4 bases, with 12 bases remaining between them. The CDR3 region has the DNA TGTGCCAGCAGTCCTTACTCGACTAATCAGCCCCAGCATTTT. Its translation is CASSPYSTNQPQHF.

This sequence joins TRBV6-4 and TRBJ2-5; the match to TRBD2 covers 9 bases. Germline V gives CDR1 MRHNA, CDR2 SNTAGT. The J segment lost 4 bases and the V segment lost 8 bases, leaving 5 bases of the junction unmatched. CDR3 length: 13 residues. In nucleotides, the CDR3 is TGTGCCAGCTTATTAGCGGGGGTAGAGACCCAGTACTTC. Protein: CASLLAGVETQYF.

The chain employs TRBV6-1 and TRBJ1-5; 8 positions match TRBD1. CDR3 length: 15 residues. Losses at the gene ends were 4 bases for V and 3 bases for J; bases not matched to a gene: 5. The germline V gene has CDR1 MNHNS and CDR2 SASEGT. The CDR3 DNA sequence: TGTGCCAGCAGTGTAGGACAGGGCCTCAATCAGCCCCAGCATTTT. Its translation is CASSVGQGLNQPQHF.

This clonotype was recorded at least ten times. This chain uses TRBV11-3 with TRBJ2-2, with D unresolved. The CDR3 runs 17 residues. Trimming left V 1 base short and J 5 bases short, with 17 bases between. CDR1 and CDR2 (germline): SGHNT, YENEEA. CDR3 sequence: CASSLVIVGELTGELFF. CDR3 nucleotides: TGTGCCAGCAGCTTAGTGATCGTAGGCGAGCTAACCGGGGAGCTGTTTTTT.

This clonotype was seen ten or more times. This sequence joins TRBV2 and TRBJ1-2; D possibly corresponds to TRBD1 (6 bases). Germline loops: CDR1 SNHLY, CDR2 FYNNEI. There are 13 residues in the CDR3. The germline V and J ends were trimmed by 4 bases and 1 base, with 7 bases remaining between them. The DNA for the CDR3 is TGTGCCAGCAGTGCAGGGGTTAACTATGGCTACACCTTC. Protein: CASSAGVNYGYTF.

At least ten counts were recorded for this clonotype. The chain links TRBV7-6 to TRBJ2-5; the D is unclear. The CDR3 is made up of 14 amino acids. V was pared by 0 bases and J by 2 bases, with 7 bases between. In germline, CDR1 is SGHVS, CDR2 FNYEAQ. In DNA, the CDR3 is TGTGCCAGCAGCTTAGCCCCAGGACAAGAGACCCAGTACTTC. The encoded protein is CASSLAPGQETQYF.

This clonotype was recorded many times. The rearrangement uses TRBV6-5 and TRBJ2-2; D is undetermined. The germline CDR1 and CDR2 sequences are MNHEY and SVGAGI. The CDR3 loop spans 13 amino acids. V shed 0 bases and J shed 5 bases, with 4 bases lying between them. The CDR3 region is CASSYSRTGELFF. The CDR3 region has the DNA TGTGCCAGCAGTTACTCGAGGACCGGGGAGCTGTTTTTT.

Many counts were recorded for this clonotype. The V call is TRBV11-2, the J call TRBJ2-3; weak D call: TRBD2 (6 bases). The germline V gene has CDR1 SGHAT and CDR2 FQNNGV. The CDR3 is 19 amino acids. Trimming pared 0 bases from V and 0 bases from J, leaving 19 bases between. The CDR3 region has the DNA TGTGCCAGCAGCTTAGAATTCTGGGCGGGGCCGTCTAGCACAGATACGCAGTATTTT. Protein: CASSLEFWAGPSSTDTQYF. The whole variable domain, remainder taken from reference TRBV11-2 and TRBJ2-3, is EAGVAQSPRYKIIEKRQSVAFWCNPISGHATLYWYQQILGQGPKLLIQFQNNGVVDDSQLPKDRFSAERLKGVDSTLKIQPAKLEDSAVYLCASSLEFWAGPSSTDTQYFGPGTRLTVL.

Concerning this clonotype itself: The CDR3 does not end in the conserved phenylalanine or tryptophan, so this is likely a read error. The limits of the CDR3 on the DNA are not certain, so only TCRdb's listed CDR3 is given. The chain couples TRBV6-1 to TRBJ1-1; TRBD1, the D gene given by the table, was not confirmed from the DNA. Both ends counted, the CDR3 spans 14 residues. CDR1 is MNHNS, CDR2 SASEGT, per germline. CDR3 sequence reads: CASSEARGVTEACL.

This clonotype was found many times. The V and J genes are TRBV20-1 and TRBJ1-5; D gene ambiguous. Trimming pared 3 bases from V and 1 base from J, leaving 7 bases between. The CDR3 is 13 amino acids. The germline V gene encodes CDR1 DFQATT and CDR2 SNEGSKA (reference sequence). CDR3 DNA: TGCAGTGCTAGGGGCGGAAGCAATCAGCCCCAGCATTTT. Amino acid sequence: CSARGGSNQPQHF.